These 5 T cell receptor beta chains were all obtained from the same sample, sequenced in a study of blood T cell repertoires in COVID-19. This table comes from immunoSEQ multiplex PCR, and its TCRdb copy is limited to in-frame clones, with some not included. The sample has about 250,000 clones, about nine tenths seen once. Material: PBMCs or T cells enriched from blood (not recorded which). Every receptor here comes from a man aged 18 to 35 who had recovered from COVID-19.

V usage is TRBV5-1 and J usage is TRBJ2-1, with a weak D call TRBD1 (5 bases). Germline assignment: CDR1 SGHRS and CDR2 YFSETQ. V gave up 2 bases and J gave up 8 bases, with 11 bases separating them. CDR3 length: 13 residues. Here the CDR3 DNA reads TGCGCCAGCAGCTTAGAATGGGGCGATGAGCAGTTCTTC. It encodes CASSLEWGDEQFF.

The V call is TRBV2, the J call TRBJ2-2; 9 bases agree with TRBD1. The length of the CDR3 is 12 residues. V trimming: 9 bases; J trimming: 9 bases; junction bases outside the gene matches: 5. Germline V lookup: CDR1 SNHLY, CDR2 FYNNEI. CDR3 protein: CARENRGRELFF. The CDR3 DNA sequence: TGTGCCAGAGAAAACAGGGGGCGGGAGCTGTTTTTT.

This chain uses TRBV19 with TRBJ1-2; TRBD1 aligns across 10 bases. Trimming cost V 4 bases and J 4 bases; bases outside gene matches: 6. The CDR3 is made up of 15 amino acids. Germline lookup yields CDR1 LNHDA and CDR2 SQIVND (reference sequence). For the CDR3, the DNA is TGTGCCAGTAGTAGAGGGACAGGGGTGTCCTATGGCTACACCTTC. Amino acids: CASSRGTGVSYGYTF.

The genes are TRBV11-2 and TRBJ2-2; D perhaps matches TRBD2 (6 bases). With 1 base removed from V and 2 bases from J, the gap between germline ends came to 14 bases. Germline CDR1 SGHAT, CDR2 FQNNGV. CDR3 length equals 17 residues. This CDR3 reads CASSLAGLEVNTGELFF. For the CDR3, the DNA is TGTGCCAGCAGCTTAGCGGGACTTGAGGTTAACACCGGGGAGCTGTTTTTT. Combining the CDR3 with reference TRBV11-2 and TRBJ2-2 gives the whole variable domain EAGVAQSPRYKIIEKRQSVAFWCNPISGHATLYWYQQILGQGPKLLIQFQNNGVVDDSQLPKDRFSAERLKGVDSTLKIQPAKLEDSAVYLCASSLAGLEVNTGELFFGEGSRLTVL.

V usage is TRBV18 and J usage is TRBJ1-3; D not resolved. Trimming took off 3 bases at V and 7 bases at J, with 10 bases between the two ends. CDR3 length equals 13 residues. Germline V lookup: CDR1 KGHSH, CDR2 LQKENI. The CDR3 coding sequence is TGTGCCAGCTCACCCACCGGGTGGAACACCATATATTTT. It yields the protein CASSPTGWNTIYF.